A selection of T cell receptor beta chains follows, all from one sample in a study of control samples from healthy donors and cancer patients. Profiled with immunoSEQ multiplex PCR; TCRdb holds only in-frame clones, not every one. The sample includes 100,000 to 150,000 clones, approximately 92% of them seen just once. The specimen sequenced was PBMCs. The source is a man older than 75 with head and neck cancer. The CDR3 runs from the conserved cysteine through the conserved F or W. Fields, in order: V gene, CDR3 protein.

V gene: TRBV5-1
CDR3 protein: CASNLRDNTEAFF

V gene: TRBV18
CDR3 protein: CASSPIQQTNEQYF

V gene: TRBV5-6
CDR3 protein: CASASGQVGYTF

V gene: TRBV6-6
CDR3 protein: CASSPGTVAGELFF

V gene: TRBV24-1
CDR3 protein: CATSDYQQGYSNQPQHF

V gene: TRBV5-1
CDR3 protein: CASRELNTEAFF

V gene: TRBV5-1
CDR3 protein: CASSLGGPGGNEKLFF

V gene: TRBV19
CDR3 protein: CATPTETGNTIYF

V gene: TRBV6-5
CDR3 protein: CASRWTQGGEQYF

V gene: TRBV7-2
CDR3 protein: CASSVTNTGELFF

V gene: TRBV29-1
CDR3 protein: CSVEVSGRIYEQYF

V gene: TRBV5-4
CDR3 protein: CASSLGGDSYNEQFF

V gene: TRBV7-9
CDR3 protein: CASSPGTGRETQYF

V gene: TRBV2
CDR3 protein: CASSKSGTEAFF

V gene: TRBV6-2/TRBV6-3
CDR3 protein: CASSYSSDSPYEQYF

V gene: TRBV9
CDR3 protein: CASSVLLSDTQYF

V gene: TRBV10-2
CDR3 protein: CASSRDFSYEQYF

V gene: TRBV30
CDR3 protein: CAWSTGPGQAQHF

V gene: TRBV28
CDR3 protein: CASSEMVGVANYGYTF

V gene: TRBV5-4
CDR3 protein: CASSLAQGDLNTEAFF

V gene: TRBV18
CDR3 protein: CASSPPGQGFYNEQFF

V gene: TRBV19
CDR3 protein: CASSFRQDTEAFF

V gene: TRBV6-5
CDR3 protein: CASSYLPDRSGDTQYF

V gene: TRBV7-9
CDR3 protein: CASSLSRGAQHF

V gene: TRBV7-2
CDR3 protein: CASTPYAGAGYEQYF

V gene: TRBV18
CDR3 protein: CASSPGQGDTQYF

V gene: TRBV29-1
CDR3 protein: CSVTVGTGELFF

V gene: TRBV25-1
CDR3 protein: CASSDGTGGDQPQHF

V gene: TRBV30
CDR3 protein: CAWSNGGAEKLFF

V gene: TRBV5-1
CDR3 protein: CASSLAGAQNTEAFF

V gene: TRBV5-1
CDR3 protein: CASSLDRPNYGYTF

V gene: TRBV6-2/TRBV6-3
CDR3 protein: CASSYSFRGPYEQYF

V gene: TRBV27
CDR3 protein: CASSPLRWAPYGYTF

V gene: TRBV30
CDR3 protein: CAWSVGGGNSPLHF

V gene: TRBV4-1
CDR3 protein: CASSQTGPLWELFF

V gene: TRBV29-1
CDR3 protein: CSVAGRGKGVEAFF

V gene: TRBV4-1
CDR3 protein: CASSQRGGNSGANVLTF

V gene: TRBV24-1
CDR3 protein: CATRGHNTEAFF

V gene: TRBV6-1
CDR3 protein: CASSEWDRETQYF

V gene: TRBV18
CDR3 protein: CASSPPWAPTYEQYF

V gene: TRBV13
CDR3 protein: CASSYRVLYTGELFF

V gene: TRBV6-5
CDR3 protein: CASTERGGVTEAFF

V gene: TRBV19
CDR3 protein: CASSIPGLAPSSYNEQFF

V gene: TRBV4-1
CDR3 protein: CASSQDTGRSTEAFF

V gene: TRBV24-1
CDR3 protein: CATSENTEAFF

V gene: TRBV5-1
CDR3 protein: CASSLGTGRGDEKLFF

V gene: TRBV12-5
CDR3 protein: CASVYGGYGYTF

V gene: TRBV20-1
CDR3 protein: CSASRNEQFF

V gene: TRBV10-1
CDR3 protein: CASSALGAGAAEQFF

V gene: TRBV4-1
CDR3 protein: CASSQVGGQGTQYF

V gene: TRBV9
CDR3 protein: CASSVAQRSYNSPLHF

V gene: TRBV25-1
CDR3 protein: CASRPGQGLSGNTIYF

V gene: TRBV6-5
CDR3 protein: CASRQGSGQPQHF

V gene: TRBV6-5
CDR3 protein: CASRAPRGQGYGYTF

V gene: TRBV5-1
CDR3 protein: CASNPSGGLYTGELFF